This T cell receptor (beta chain) was profiled in a study of technical replicates of blood from several donors. Here immunoSEQ multiplex PCR was the method, and the copy in TCRdb shows in-frame clones only, minus some. The repertoire holds about 79,000 clones, with 91% as singletons. Germline V CDR1 and CDR2: MDHEN, SYDVKM. The ends were cut back, 5 bases at V and 7 bases at J, with 12 bases in the middle. The CDR3 runs 13 residues. This clonotype originated in a human donor in good health. Some clones in this sample may be carry-over from other donors' samples. V usage is TRBV28 and J usage is TRBJ2-1; the D gene is possibly TRBD2 (6 bases). Sequences were obtained from T cells isolated from PBMCs. CDR3 nucleotides: TGTGCCAGCAGTGGCCCCCGGGGGAATGAGCAGTTCTTC. Residues: CASSGPRGNEQFF.